A single T cell receptor beta chain is shown here with its context. Clones were sequenced by immunoSEQ multiplex PCR, and TCRdb holds only the in-frame ones, with some missing. Of about 140,000 clones listed, about 80% are singletons. This entry belongs to a study of blood T cell repertoires in COVID-19. The V end was cut by 5 bases, the J end by 8 bases, with 17 bases between. Germline V lookup: CDR1 SGHRS, CDR2 YFSETQ. CDR3 length equals 14 residues. Sequencing used peripheral blood. This sequence joins TRBV5-1 and TRBJ2-1; D is uncertain. The TCR comes from a woman aged 60 to 75 with acute or convalescent COVID-19. CDR3 bases: TGCGCCAGCAGTACGGCGGTCACGTCCCATGAGCAGTTCTTC. It is translated as CASSTAVTSHEQFF.